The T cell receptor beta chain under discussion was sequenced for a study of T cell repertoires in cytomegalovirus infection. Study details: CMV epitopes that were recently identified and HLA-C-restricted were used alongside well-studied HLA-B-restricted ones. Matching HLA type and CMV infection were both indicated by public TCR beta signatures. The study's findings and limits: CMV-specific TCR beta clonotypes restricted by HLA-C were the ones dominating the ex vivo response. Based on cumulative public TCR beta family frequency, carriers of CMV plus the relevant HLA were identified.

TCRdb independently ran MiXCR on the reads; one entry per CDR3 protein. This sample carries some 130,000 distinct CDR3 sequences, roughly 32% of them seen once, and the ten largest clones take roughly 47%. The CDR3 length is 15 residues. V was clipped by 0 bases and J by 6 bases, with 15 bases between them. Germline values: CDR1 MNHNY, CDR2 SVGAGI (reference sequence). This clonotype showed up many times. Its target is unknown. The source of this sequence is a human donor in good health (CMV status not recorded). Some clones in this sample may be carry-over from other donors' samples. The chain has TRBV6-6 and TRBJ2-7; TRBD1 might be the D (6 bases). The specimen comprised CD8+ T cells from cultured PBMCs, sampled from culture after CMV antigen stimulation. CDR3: CASSYSTGPLSEQYF. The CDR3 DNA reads TGTGCCAGCAGTTACTCGACAGGCCCCCTCTCCGAGCAGTACTTC.